What follows are 20 T cell receptor beta chains derived from one specimen sequenced in a study of CD4 T cells in relation to SARS-CoV-2 and coronaviruses. No antigen has been assigned to these receptors. CD4+ T cells from unexposed donors were obtained before the COVID-19 pandemic (2011-2018). The cells were cultured for 10 days before CD4+ T cells were isolated. This table comes from immunoSEQ multiplex PCR, and its TCRdb copy is limited to in-frame clones, with some not included. The repertoire includes 20,000 to 30,000 clones, over 65% of them detected once, and about 30% sits in the top ten. Sequencing was performed on CD4+ T cells from PBMCs, cultured in vitro. These receptors were obtained from a human donor in good health.

The V call is TRBV10-1, the J call TRBJ1-4; 7 bases align to TRBD1. V lost 8 bases and J lost 3; bases outside the gene matches: 3. CDR1 is WNHNN, CDR2 SYGVQD, per germline (reference sequence). CDR3 size: 13 residues. The CDR3 region is CASLGQPNEKLFF. In DNA form, the CDR3 reads TGCGCCAGCCTGGGACAGCCTAATGAAAAACTGTTTTTT.

The V call is TRBV15, the J call TRBJ1-5, with TRBD1 identical over 7 bases. Trimming cost V 1 base and J 4 bases; bases outside gene matches: 7. This CDR3 comprises 16 residues. Germline V lookup: CDR1 LNHNV, CDR2 YYDKDF (reference sequence). The CDR3 DNA reads TGTGCCACCAGCAGAGTCACACAGGGGAGTAATCAGCCCCAGCATTTT. This gives the protein CATSRVTQGSNQPQHF.

This sequence joins TRBV6-2 or TRBV6-3 and TRBJ2-7, with D perhaps TRBD2 (5 bases). From germline, CDR1 is MNHEY and CDR2 SVGEGT. Deletions cut 3 bases from V and 3 bases from J, with 12 bases between. The CDR3 is 14 residues long. CDR3 nucleotides: TGTGCCAGCAGTTATCAACCCGGGATCTACGAGCAGTACTTC. Its translation is CASSYQPGIYEQYF.

The chain employs TRBV9 and TRBJ2-2; perhaps TRBD1 as D (5 bases). The CDR3 spans 14 residues. Germline CDR1 is SGDLS and CDR2 is YYNGEE. The germline V and J ends were trimmed by 4 bases and 4 bases, with 11 bases remaining between them. The CDR3: CASSSRQTTGELFF. CDR3 sequence (DNA): TGTGCCAGCAGCTCCCGACAGACCACCGGGGAGCTGTTTTTT.

In DNA form, the CDR3 reads TGTGCCACCAGCAGAGATTTTGCGGGAGCCTACAATGAGCAGTTCTTC. It specifies CATSRDFAGAYNEQFF. The chain carries TRBV15 and TRBJ2-1, with 7 bases lining up with TRBD2. In germline, CDR1 is LNHNV, CDR2 YYDKDF (reference sequence). The CDR3 has 16 amino acids. With 0 bases clipped from V and 2 bases from J, the junction kept 4 bases outside the gene matches. Filled out from reference TRBV15 and TRBJ2-1, the complete variable domain reads DAMVIQNPRYQVTQFGKPVTLSCSQTLNHNVMYWYQQKSSQAPKLLFHYYDKDFNNEADTPDNFQSRRPNTSFCFLDIRSPGLGDTAMYLCATSRDFAGAYNEQFFGPGTRLTVL.

J is TRBJ2-5 and V is TRBV6-1; D call uncertain. CDR1 and CDR2 from the germline V gene are MNHNS and SASEGT. The CDR3 sequence is 14 residues long. The V gene lost 3 bases and the J gene lost 4 bases, with 12 bases spanning the gap. The CDR3 spells CASSDVKSGETQYF. In nucleotides, the CDR3 is TGTGCCAGCAGTGACGTGAAGTCCGGAGAGACCCAGTACTTC.

The chain has TRBV5-5 and TRBJ2-1, with D perhaps TRBD1 (5 bases). CDR3 length: 14 residues. The germline V and J ends were trimmed by 4 bases and 8 bases, with 16 bases remaining between them. CDR1 is SGHKS, CDR2 YYEKEE, per germline (reference sequence). The CDR3 region is CASSRGYVDDEQFF. CDR3 sequence (DNA): TGTGCCAGCAGCAGGGGATACGTAGACGATGAGCAGTTCTTC.

V is TRBV4-1 and J is TRBJ1-1; tentatively, D is TRBD1 (6 bases). Trimming pared 7 bases from V and 7 bases from J, leaving 19 bases between. This CDR3 is built from 14 residues. Germline V CDR1 and CDR2: MGHRA, YSYEKL. The CDR3 region has the DNA TGCGCCAGCAAGACCGGGACACATGTTATTGAAGCTTTCTTT. Amino acid sequence: CASKTGTHVIEAFF.

V and J are TRBV19 and TRBJ2-5; 9 bases agree with TRBD1. V lost 9 bases and J lost 2; bases outside the gene matches: 1. Germline values: CDR1 LNHDA, CDR2 SQIVND (reference sequence). The CDR3 sequence is 12 residues long. The CDR3 reads CASGQGQETQYF. DNA for the CDR3: TGTGCCAGCGGACAGGGGCAAGAGACCCAGTACTTC.

This chain joins TRBV5-1 and TRBJ2-2; 11 nucleotides line up with TRBD2. The V gene's germline CDR1 is SGHRS and CDR2 YFSETQ. The V and J ends lost 7 bases and 5 bases, in that order; junction bases with no gene match: 10. The CDR3 spans 16 residues. The CDR3 loop is CASGLGLAGETGELFF. CDR3 coding DNA: TGCGCCAGCGGGTTAGGACTAGCGGGTGAGACCGGGGAGCTGTTTTTT.

The chain has TRBV28 and TRBJ2-7; maybe TRBD2 (6 bases). This CDR3 is 14 amino acids long. The germline gives CDR1 MDHEN, CDR2 SYDVKM. The V and J ends lost 5 bases and 2 bases respectively, with 13 bases between them. The CDR3: CASSARDWTYEQYF. CDR3 nucleotides: TGTGCCAGCAGTGCCCGGGACTGGACCTACGAGCAGTACTTC.

The genes are TRBV2 and TRBJ1-5; D remains ambiguous. The CDR3 has 12 amino acids. The ends were cut back, 7 bases at V and 0 bases at J, with 4 bases in the middle. Germline V gene lookup returns CDR1 SNHLY and CDR2 FYNNEI. Here the CDR3 reads CASTSSNQPQHF. The DNA of the CDR3 is TGTGCCAGCACGAGTAGCAATCAGCCCCAGCATTTT.

The chain is built from TRBV3-1 (or the pseudogene TRBV3-2) and TRBJ2-7, with 10 nucleotides matching TRBD2. The germline gives CDR1 LGHDT, CDR2 YNNKEL (reference sequence). The ends lost 5 bases at V and 3 bases at J; junction bases unmatched: 10. The CDR3 runs to 16 residues. Written as DNA, the CDR3 is TGTGCCAGCAGCTTAGGAGCGGGAGGGCCGGACTACGAGCAGTACTTC. It translates to CASSLGAGGPDYEQYF.

This clone appeared a single time. The gene calls are TRBV7-9 and TRBJ1-2; D remains ambiguous. Trimming removed 1 base at V and 2 bases at J, with 8 bases between. Looked up from germline, CDR1 is SEHNR and CDR2 is FQNEAQ (reference sequence). The CDR3 totals 14 residues. For the CDR3, the DNA is TGTGCCAGCAGCTTAGATCTCAGAAACTATGGCTACACCTTC. This sequence encodes CASSLDLRNYGYTF.

The chain recombines TRBV5-4 with TRBJ1-2; possible D gene TRBD1, 6 bases. V gave up 3 bases and J gave up 4 bases, with 13 bases separating them. CDR3 length: 14 residues. The germline V gene encodes CDR1 SGHNT and CDR2 YYREEE (reference sequence). The CDR3: CASSSFQGTYGYTF. The CDR3 bases are TGTGCCAGCAGCTCATTCCAGGGGACCTATGGCTACACCTTC.

The chain links TRBV5-1 to TRBJ2-3; D not certain. V gave up 4 bases and J gave up 6 bases, with 9 bases separating them. CDR3 length: 12 residues. Per the germline V gene, CDR1 is SGHRS and CDR2 is YFSETQ. CDR3 sequence: CASSLNTDTQYF. The CDR3, as DNA: TGCGCCAGCAGCCTGAATACGGATACGCAGTATTTT.

This chain joins TRBV19 and TRBJ2-7; D call uncertain. CDR3 length: 13 amino acids. Trimming removed 5 bases at V and 6 bases at J, with 14 bases between. The V gene's germline CDR1 is LNHDA and CDR2 SQIVND (reference sequence). The CDR3 loop reads CASSPGPRREQYF. The CDR3 coding sequence is TGTGCCAGTAGTCCTGGGCCGCGCCGCGAGCAGTACTTC.

J is TRBJ2-1 and V is TRBV6-2 or TRBV6-3; TRBD2 agrees at 7 bases. Germline V CDR1 and CDR2: MNHEY, SVGEGT. The CDR3 has 14 residues. Germline trimming cut 6 bases from V and 3 bases from J; bases unmatched to any gene: 5. The CDR3 loop reads CASSAGLNYNEQFF. CDR3 coding DNA: TGTGCCAGCAGCGCGGGACTAAACTACAATGAGCAGTTCTTC.

By sample fraction, this clone is large. The rearrangement uses TRBV6-2 or TRBV6-3 and TRBJ2-7, with D possibly being TRBD2 (6 bases). The length of the CDR3 is 14 residues. CDR1 and CDR2 from the germline V gene are MNHEY and SVGEGT. The V gene lost 3 bases and the J gene lost 10 bases, with 19 bases spanning the gap. The DNA for the CDR3 is TGTGCCAGCAGTTATCTACGGGGGTCCGGAGACCAGTACTTC. Translated: CASSYLRGSGDQYF.

This chain uses TRBV27 with TRBJ1-4, with D uncertain. Germline V gene sequence: CDR1 MNHEY, CDR2 SMNVEV (reference sequence). V lost 4 bases to trimming and J lost 8 bases, with 8 bases between them. The CDR3 consists of 12 residues. CDR3 DNA sequence: TGTGCCAGCAGTTCTGTCGGAGAAAAACTGTTTTTT. Translated: CASSSVGEKLFF.